This T cell receptor beta chain was profiled in a study of graft-versus-host responses after intestinal transplantation. Across the whole study: As for transplant type, recipients had multivisceral, liver-intestinal, or isolated intestinal grafts.

As concerns this clone: What it binds is unknown.

The study, taken as a whole, reports: Clonal ratios of graft-versus-host to host-versus-graft in allografts were high for patients exhibiting graft-donor T cell macrochimerism.

The CDR3 totals 14 residues. With V trimmed by 5 bases and J by 3 bases, 3 bases remained unmatched. Germline V gene sequence: CDR1 LNHDA, CDR2 SQIVND (reference sequence). Some clones are missing from TCRdb's copy, which holds only in-frame ones; the method was immunoSEQ multiplex PCR. The table includes tens of thousands of clones, about 93% detected once. The sample was PBMCs, taken approximately four months after intestinal transplantation. This receptor was identified in a human patient who received an intestinal transplant, so some T cells may come from the graft donor. The V call is TRBV19, the J call TRBJ1-4; 7 nucleotides match TRBD1. CDR3 in amino acids: CASSSGQPNEKLFF. In DNA form, the CDR3 reads TGTGCCAGTAGTTCGGGACAGCCTAATGAAAAACTGTTTTTT.